The next 21 T cell receptor beta chains were all read from a single sample in a study of blood T cells in healthy people across ages. The second PCR ran about 6 to 11 cycles with a sample-barcoded 5' primer and J-beta primers. TCRdb processed the 5' RACE reads anew with MiXCR; each CDR3 protein has one entry. The table lists roughly 560,000 distinct CDR3 sequences, 24% of them singletons. The data also belong to a second study, concerning T cells of mothers and their children.

The sequencing sample was made of blood. The receptors shown here come from a boy between 10 and 17 years old in good health.

This clonotype came up a few times. The rearrangement links TRBV27 to TRBJ2-5, with a tentative D call TRBD2 (5 bases). The end of the DNA fits TRBJ2-1 better, so the J call may be wrong. The germline V gene has CDR1 MNHEY and CDR2 SMNVEV (reference sequence). The CDR3 runs to 14 residues. The CDR3 is CASSLSPRGYEQFF. CDR3 nucleotides: TGTGCCAGCAGTTTAAGTCCCCGGGGTTATGAGCAGTTCTTC.

This clonotype was counted only a few times. The chain recombines TRBV4-3 with TRBJ1-1; possible D gene TRBD1, 6 bases. V was trimmed by 3 bases and J by 6 bases, leaving 8 bases between them. The CDR3 contains 12 residues. Per germline, CDR1 LGHNA and CDR2 YSLEER. The CDR3: CASSQGGAEAFF. In DNA form, the CDR3 reads TGCGCCAGCAGCCAGGGGGGCGCTGAAGCTTTCTTT.

The chain couples TRBV20-1 to TRBJ2-3; no firm D call. The CDR3 spans 14 residues. The V end lost 6 bases, the J end lost 0 bases, and 13 bases lay between the germline ends. The germline V gene has CDR1 DFQATT and CDR2 SNEGSKA (reference sequence). This chain's CDR3 is CSARFPGSTDTQYF. CDR3 nucleotides: TGCAGTGCCCGGTTTCCCGGAAGCACAGATACGCAGTATTTT.

This clonotype has more than one count but fewer than ten. The CDR3: CASRTSGRAKDEQFF. The CDR3 bases are TGTGCCAGCCGGACTAGCGGGAGGGCCAAGGATGAGCAGTTCTTC. The rearrangement joins TRBV18 to TRBJ2-1; 15 bases line up with TRBD2. The CDR3 is made up of 15 amino acids. Losses at the gene ends were 8 bases for V and 8 bases for J; bases not matched to a gene: 7. CDR1 and CDR2 (germline): KGHSH, LQKENI.

The chain is built from TRBV28 and TRBJ2-5; D gene unclear. The J call may be in error: the DNA end matches TRBJ2-7 better. The CDR3 has 15 residues. Germline CDR1 reads MDHEN; CDR2 reads SYDVKM. The CDR3 sequence is CASSFSRTAGYEQYF. Here the CDR3 DNA reads TGTGCCAGCAGTTTTTCCCGGACGGCCGGATACGAGCAGTACTTC.

This clonotype was counted a few times. The junction shows a germline mismatch at one end, possibly a read error. V and J are TRBV6-1 and TRBJ2-4, with D uncertain. In germline, CDR1 is MNHNS, CDR2 SASEGT. The length of the CDR3 is 14 residues. The CDR3 reads CASSEGAPLPKLHF. The CDR3 DNA reads TGTGCCAGCAGTGAAGGCGCCCCGCTACCCAAGTTGCACTTC.

The rearrangement joins TRBV14 to TRBJ2-7; D unclear. Trimming removed 0 bases at V and 5 bases at J, with 5 bases between. Germline V gives CDR1 SGHDN, CDR2 FVKESK. The CDR3 is 12 residues long. CDR3 sequence reads: CASSQERNEQYF. CDR3 DNA sequence: TGTGCCAGCAGCCAAGAACGGAACGAGCAGTACTTC.

Only a few counts were recorded for this clonotype. The genes are TRBV7-3 and TRBJ2-3; 15 bases map to TRBD2. Unmatched junction bases numbered 10, after V lost 5 bases and J lost 1 base. The germline V gene encodes CDR1 SGHTA and CDR2 FQGTGA. The CDR3 consists of 19 residues. CDR3 DNA sequence: TGTGCCAGCAGCCCCCGGACTAGCGGGAGGGTGAGGGGCACAGATACGCAGTATTTT. It translates to CASSPRTSGRVRGTDTQYF.

The J gene is TRBJ1-4, the V gene TRBV6-5; tentative D call: TRBD1 (5 bases). Trimming stripped 0 bases from V and 7 bases from J, with 27 bases between. This CDR3 region has 20 residues. From germline, CDR1 is MNHEY and CDR2 SVGAGI. CDR3 residues: CASSYSRTDRRTDGGEKLFF. The CDR3, as DNA: TGTGCCAGCAGTTACTCGAGGACCGACCGCCGGACGGACGGGGGTGAAAAACTGTTTTTT.

In its sample, this clonotype was seen a few times. J is TRBJ2-1 and V is TRBV5-1; TRBD1 matches at 11 bases. The J call is doubtful: the DNA matches TRBJ2-7 better. Germline V gives CDR1 SGHRS, CDR2 YFSETQ. The CDR3 spans 15 residues. CDR3: CASSLAGDRGSEQYF. The CDR3 DNA is TGCGCCAGCAGCTTGGCCGGGGACAGGGGGAGCGAGCAGTACTTC.

This clonotype was counted only a few times. The rearrangement links TRBV9 to TRBJ2-3; 7 bases are shared with TRBD2. V lost 2 bases and J lost 2; bases outside the gene matches: 11. The CDR3 has 17 residues. Germline CDR1 reads SGDLS; CDR2 reads YYNGEE. The CDR3 protein is CASSVSGASGPTDTQYF. The DNA for the CDR3 is TGTGCCAGCAGCGTTTCCGGGGCTAGCGGACCCACAGATACGCAGTATTTT.

This clonotype was seen only a few times. The chain links TRBV9 to TRBJ2-7; D unresolved. Germline lookup yields CDR1 SGDLS and CDR2 YYNGEE. The V and J ends lost 0 bases and 4 bases respectively, with 8 bases between them. The CDR3 length is 13 residues. This chain's CDR3 is CASSVAEEYEQYF. CDR3 coding DNA: TGTGCCAGCAGCGTAGCAGAGGAGTACGAGCAGTACTTC.

The V call is TRBV5-1, the J call TRBJ1-2; 7 bases map to TRBD1. The CDR3 sequence is 13 residues long. Germline V gives CDR1 SGHRS, CDR2 YFSETQ. With V trimmed by 2 bases and J by 6 bases, 4 bases remained unmatched. The CDR3 coding sequence is TGCGCCAGCAGCTTTCAGGGGGTGGATGGCTACACCTTC. Translated: CASSFQGVDGYTF.

This clonotype has only a few counts. The chain combines TRBV29-1 with TRBJ2-7, with D perhaps matching TRBD2 (6 bases). The CDR3 spans 13 residues. Germline V CDR1 and CDR2: SQVTM, ANQGSEA. V was pared by 4 bases and J by 5 bases, with 15 bases between. Here the CDR3 reads CSVGTGVWDEQYF. In DNA form, the CDR3 reads TGCAGCGTTGGTACGGGAGTGTGGGACGAGCAGTACTTC.

The chain carries TRBV4-2 and TRBJ2-1; TRBD1 aligns across 7 bases. In germline, CDR1 is LGHNA, CDR2 YNFKEQ. Trimming removed 1 base from V and 7 bases from J; junction bases left unmatched: 13. The CDR3 sequence is 17 residues long. As DNA, the CDR3 is TGTGCCAGCAGCCAAGTCCAAACGGAAAAACAGGGGAATGAGCAGTTCTTC. Amino acids: CASSQVQTEKQGNEQFF.

This chain links TRBV7-9 with TRBJ2-7; maybe TRBD1 (5 bases). Trimming removed 9 bases from V and 6 bases from J, with 21 bases in between. The CDR3 is 14 residues long. Per germline, CDR1 SEHNR and CDR2 FQNEAQ (reference sequence). CDR3 sequence (DNA): TGTGCCAGTACCATCACCTCACAGGCAGGCGAGCAGTACTTC. Amino acid sequence: CASTITSQAGEQYF. Together with reference TRBV7-9 and TRBJ2-7, the CDR3 gives the full variable domain: DTGVSQNPRHKITKRGQNVTFRCDPISEHNRLYWYRQTLGQGPEFLTYFQNEAQLEKSRLLSDRFSAERPKGSFSTLEIQRTEQGDSAMYLCASTITSQAGEQYFGPGTRLTVT.

In its sample, this clonotype was seen a few times. The chain joins TRBV29-1 to TRBJ2-5; D uncertain. Trimming pared 6 bases from V and 0 bases from J, leaving 5 bases between. Germline CDR1 and CDR2: SQVTM and ANQGSEA. CDR3 length: 11 residues. The CDR3 DNA is TGCAGCGTGGGTTACCAAGAGACCCAGTACTTC. This codes for CSVGYQETQYF.

This clonotype showed up just a few times. The rearrangement joins TRBV4-1 to TRBJ2-2; D perhaps matches TRBD1 (7 bases). Trimming removed 1 base at V and 7 bases at J, with 13 bases between. Germline V gene sequence: CDR1 MGHRA, CDR2 YSYEKL. The length of the CDR3 is 15 residues. Here the CDR3 DNA reads TGCGCCAGCAGCCAAGGAGCCAGGGGGGTCGGGGAGCTGTTTTTT. It specifies CASSQGARGVGELFF.

The V call is TRBV7-8, the J call TRBJ2-2; TRBD1 agrees at 7 bases. The CDR3 covers 16 residues. The germline CDR1 and CDR2 sequences are SGHVS and FQNEAQ. With 4 bases clipped from V and 5 bases from J, the junction kept 10 bases outside the gene matches. CDR3: CASSSRQGEWTGELFF. Written as DNA, the CDR3 is TGTGCCAGCAGCTCCAGACAGGGAGAGTGGACCGGGGAGCTGTTTTTT.

This clonotype occurred many times. This rearrangement joins TRBV5-1 to TRBJ2-5; 8 nucleotides match TRBD2. The CDR3 length is 16 residues. The germline CDR1 and CDR2 sequences are SGHRS and YFSETQ. Trimming cost V 4 bases and J 7 bases; bases outside gene matches: 15. CDR3 DNA sequence: TGCGCCAGCAGCCCCGCTGCTACTAGCGGTCGAGGGACCCAGTACTTC. As protein: CASSPAATSGRGTQYF.

This clonotype was picked up many times. V is TRBV7-2 and J is TRBJ2-2; 8 bases agree with TRBD2. The CDR3 is made up of 16 amino acids. V lost 5 bases to trimming and J lost 1 base; unmatched junction nucleotides: 6. Per germline, CDR1 SGHTA and CDR2 FQGNSA. This CDR3 is CASSPRAGENTGELFF. In DNA, the CDR3 is TGTGCCAGCAGCCCGAGAGCGGGAGAGAACACCGGGGAGCTGTTTTTT.